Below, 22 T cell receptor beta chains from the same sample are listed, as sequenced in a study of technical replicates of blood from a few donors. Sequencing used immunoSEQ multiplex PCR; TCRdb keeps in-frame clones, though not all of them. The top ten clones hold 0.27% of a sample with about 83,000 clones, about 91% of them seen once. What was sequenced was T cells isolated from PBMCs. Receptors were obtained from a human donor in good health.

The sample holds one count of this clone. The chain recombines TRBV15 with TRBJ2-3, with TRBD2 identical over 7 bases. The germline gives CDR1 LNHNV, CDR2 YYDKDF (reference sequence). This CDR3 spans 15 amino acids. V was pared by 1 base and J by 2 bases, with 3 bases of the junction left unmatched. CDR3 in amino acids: CATSRGEGVTDTQYF. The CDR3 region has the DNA TGTGCCACCAGCAGAGGGGAGGGTGTCACAGATACGCAGTATTTT.

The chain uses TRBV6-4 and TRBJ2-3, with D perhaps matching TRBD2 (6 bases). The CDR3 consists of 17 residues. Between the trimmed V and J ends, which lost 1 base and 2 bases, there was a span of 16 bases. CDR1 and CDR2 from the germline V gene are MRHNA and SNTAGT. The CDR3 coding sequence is TGTGCCAGCAGTGACTTACGGCGGGACTCCATCACAGATACGCAGTATTTT. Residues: CASSDLRRDSITDTQYF.

This CDR3 is CASSLEQGIYGYTF. CDR3 DNA: TGTGCCAGCAGCTTAGAGCAGGGGATCTATGGCTACACCTTC. The chain combines TRBV7-9 with TRBJ1-2; D possibly corresponds to TRBD1 (6 bases). The V gene's germline CDR1 is SEHNR and CDR2 FQNEAQ (reference sequence). The CDR3 sequence is 14 residues long. V gave up 1 base and J gave up 4 bases, with 10 bases separating them.

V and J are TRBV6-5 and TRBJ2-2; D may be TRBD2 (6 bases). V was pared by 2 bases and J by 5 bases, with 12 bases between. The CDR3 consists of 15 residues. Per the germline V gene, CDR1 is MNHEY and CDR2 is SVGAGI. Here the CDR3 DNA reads TGTGCCAGCAGTTACGCCGGGAGTCAGACCGGGGAGCTGTTTTTT. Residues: CASSYAGSQTGELFF.

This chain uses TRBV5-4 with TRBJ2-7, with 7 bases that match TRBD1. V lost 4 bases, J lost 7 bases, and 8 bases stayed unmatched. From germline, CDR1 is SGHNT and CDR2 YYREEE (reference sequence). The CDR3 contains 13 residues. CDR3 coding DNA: TGTGCCAGCAGCATCGAGGGGGCGGGTGAGCAGTACTTC. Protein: CASSIEGAGEQYF.

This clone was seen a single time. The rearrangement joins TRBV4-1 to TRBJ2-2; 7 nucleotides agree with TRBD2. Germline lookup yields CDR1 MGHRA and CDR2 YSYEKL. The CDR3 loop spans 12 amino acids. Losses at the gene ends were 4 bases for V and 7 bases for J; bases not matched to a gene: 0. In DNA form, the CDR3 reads TGCGCCAGCAGCCGGGGGGGCGGGGAGCTGTTTTTT. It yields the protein CASSRGGGELFF.

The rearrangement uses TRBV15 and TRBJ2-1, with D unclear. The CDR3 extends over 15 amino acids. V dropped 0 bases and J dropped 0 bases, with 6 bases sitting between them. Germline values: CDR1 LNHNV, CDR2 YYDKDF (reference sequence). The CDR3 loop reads CATSRDFNSYNEQFF. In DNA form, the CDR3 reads TGTGCCACCAGCAGAGATTTTAACTCCTACAATGAGCAGTTCTTC.

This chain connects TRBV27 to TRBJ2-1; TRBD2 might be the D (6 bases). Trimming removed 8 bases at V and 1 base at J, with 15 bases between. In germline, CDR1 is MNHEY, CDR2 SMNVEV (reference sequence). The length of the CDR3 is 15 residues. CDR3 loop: CASRGGGLSYNEQFF. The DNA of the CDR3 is TGTGCCAGCCGTGGTGGGGGACTGTCCTACAATGAGCAGTTCTTC.

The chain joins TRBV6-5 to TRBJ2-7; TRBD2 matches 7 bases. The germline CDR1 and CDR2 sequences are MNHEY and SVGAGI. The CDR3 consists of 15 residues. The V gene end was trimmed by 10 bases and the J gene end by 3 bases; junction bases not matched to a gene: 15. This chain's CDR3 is CATSPTRGVNYEQYF. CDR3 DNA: TGTGCCACGTCCCCCACCCGGGGGGTGAACTACGAGCAGTACTTC.

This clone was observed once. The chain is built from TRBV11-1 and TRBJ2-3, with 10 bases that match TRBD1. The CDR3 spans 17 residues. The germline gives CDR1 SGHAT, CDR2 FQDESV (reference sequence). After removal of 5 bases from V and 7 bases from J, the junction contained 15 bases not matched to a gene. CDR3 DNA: TGTGCCAGCAGCCCAGAAATGTATGGGACAGGGGAAAATACGCAGTATTTT. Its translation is CASSPEMYGTGENTQYF. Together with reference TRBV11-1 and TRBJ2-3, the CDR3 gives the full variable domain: EAEVAQSPRYKITEKSQAVAFWCDPISGHATLYWYRQILGQGPELLVQFQDESVVDDSQLPKDRFSAERLKGVDSTLKIQPAELGDSAMYLCASSPEMYGTGENTQYFGPGTRLTVL.

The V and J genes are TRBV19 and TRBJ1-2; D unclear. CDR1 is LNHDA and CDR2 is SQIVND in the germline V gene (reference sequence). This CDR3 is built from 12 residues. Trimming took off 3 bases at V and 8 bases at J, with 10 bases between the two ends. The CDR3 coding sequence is TGTGCCAGTAGTATTTCGATGAGCGGCTACACCTTC. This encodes CASSISMSGYTF.

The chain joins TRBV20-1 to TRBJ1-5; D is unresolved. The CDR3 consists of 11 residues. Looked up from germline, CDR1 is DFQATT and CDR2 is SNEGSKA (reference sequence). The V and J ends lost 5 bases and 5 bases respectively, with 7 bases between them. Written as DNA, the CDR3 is TGCAGTGCTTCCCCTGATCAGCCCCAGCATTTT. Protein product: CSASPDQPQHF.

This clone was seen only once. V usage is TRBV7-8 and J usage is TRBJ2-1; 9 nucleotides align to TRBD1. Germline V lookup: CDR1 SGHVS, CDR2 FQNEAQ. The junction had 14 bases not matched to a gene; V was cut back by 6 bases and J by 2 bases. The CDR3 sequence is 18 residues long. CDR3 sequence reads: CASRPGTGRSSPYNEQFF. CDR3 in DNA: TGTGCCAGCAGGCCCGGGACAGGGAGAAGTTCGCCCTACAATGAGCAGTTCTTC. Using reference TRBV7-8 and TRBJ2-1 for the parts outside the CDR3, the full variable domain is GAGVSQSPRYKVAKRGQDVALRCDPISGHVSLFWYQQALGQGPEFLTYFQNEAQLDKSGLPSDRFFAERPEGSVSTLKIQRTQQEDSAVYLCASRPGTGRSSPYNEQFFGPGTRLTVL.

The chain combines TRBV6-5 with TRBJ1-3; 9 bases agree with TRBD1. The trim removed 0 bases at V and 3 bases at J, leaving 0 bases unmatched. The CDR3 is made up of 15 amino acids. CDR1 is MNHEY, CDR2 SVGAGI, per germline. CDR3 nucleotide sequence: TGTGCCAGCAGTTACTCGGGACAGGGTGGAAACACCATATATTTT. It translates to CASSYSGQGGNTIYF.

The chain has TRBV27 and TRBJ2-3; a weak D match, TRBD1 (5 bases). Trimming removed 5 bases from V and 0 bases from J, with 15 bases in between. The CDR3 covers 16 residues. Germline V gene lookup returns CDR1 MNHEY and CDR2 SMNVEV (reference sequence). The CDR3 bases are TGTGCCAGCAGTAAATTGACAGCTACTAGCACAGATACGCAGTATTTT. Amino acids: CASSKLTATSTDTQYF.

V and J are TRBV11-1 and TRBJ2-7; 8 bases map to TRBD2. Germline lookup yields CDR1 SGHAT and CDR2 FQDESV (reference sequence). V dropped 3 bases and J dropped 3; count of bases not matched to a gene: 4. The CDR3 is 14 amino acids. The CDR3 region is CASSLGLVSYEQYF. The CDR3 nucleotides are TGTGCCAGCAGCTTGGGACTAGTAAGCTACGAGCAGTACTTC. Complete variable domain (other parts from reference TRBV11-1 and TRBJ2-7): EAEVAQSPRYKITEKSQAVAFWCDPISGHATLYWYRQILGQGPELLVQFQDESVVDDSQLPKDRFSAERLKGVDSTLKIQPAELGDSAMYLCASSLGLVSYEQYFGPGTRLTVT.

The CDR3 is CASSLQYYHNEQFF. For the CDR3, the DNA is TGCGCCAGCAGCCTTCAGTATTACCACAATGAGCAGTTCTTC. V gene TRBV4-1 combines with J gene TRBJ2-1; D unresolved. This CDR3 has 14 residues. V gave up 4 bases and J gave up 5 bases, with 12 bases separating them. CDR1 and CDR2 from the germline V gene are MGHRA and YSYEKL.

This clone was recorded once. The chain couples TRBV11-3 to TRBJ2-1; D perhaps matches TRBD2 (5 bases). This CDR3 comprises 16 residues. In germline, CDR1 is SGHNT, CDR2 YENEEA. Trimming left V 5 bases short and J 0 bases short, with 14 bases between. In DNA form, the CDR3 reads TGTGCCAGCAGCGACCGGAGGAAGAGCTCCTACAATGAGCAGTTCTTC. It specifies CASSDRRKSSYNEQFF.

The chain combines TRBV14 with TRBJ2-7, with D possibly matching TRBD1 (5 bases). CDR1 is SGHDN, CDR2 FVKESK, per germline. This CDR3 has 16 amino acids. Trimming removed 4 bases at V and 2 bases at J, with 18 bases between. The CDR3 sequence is CASSRYIAGATYEQYF. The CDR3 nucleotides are TGTGCCAGCAGCCGGTATATAGCTGGGGCGACCTACGAGCAGTACTTC.

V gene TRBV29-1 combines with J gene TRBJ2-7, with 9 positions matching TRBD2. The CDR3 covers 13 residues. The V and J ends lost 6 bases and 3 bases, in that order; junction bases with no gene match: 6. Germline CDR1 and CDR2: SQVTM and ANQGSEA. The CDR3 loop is CSVAFSGSYEQYF. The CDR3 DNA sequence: TGCAGCGTAGCCTTTAGCGGGAGCTACGAGCAGTACTTC.

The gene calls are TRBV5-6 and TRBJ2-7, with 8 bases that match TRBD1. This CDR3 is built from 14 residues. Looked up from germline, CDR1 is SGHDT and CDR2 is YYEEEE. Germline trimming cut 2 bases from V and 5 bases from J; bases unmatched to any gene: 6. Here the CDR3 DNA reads TGTGCCAGCAGCTTACCCGGACAGGGCAACGAGCAGTACTTC. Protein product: CASSLPGQGNEQYF.

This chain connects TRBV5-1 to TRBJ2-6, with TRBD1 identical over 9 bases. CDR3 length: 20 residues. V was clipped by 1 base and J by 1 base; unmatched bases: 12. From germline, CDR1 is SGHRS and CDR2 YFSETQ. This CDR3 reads CASSLSRPGQGLSGANVLTF. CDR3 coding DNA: TGCGCCAGCAGCTTGAGCCGGCCGGGACAGGGCTTGTCTGGGGCCAACGTCCTGACTTTC.